This T cell receptor (beta chain) was retrieved from a study of ipilimumab plus nivolumab after autologous stem cell transplantation. For the study at large: A median of about eight nivolumab and 4 to 6 ipilimumab doses were given. Both relapsed and primary refractory DLBCL were included.

Germline V gene lookup returns CDR1 LNHDA and CDR2 SQIVND (reference sequence). This CDR3 region has 15 residues. After removal of 5 bases from V and 6 bases from J, the junction contained 9 bases not matched to a gene. Generated by immunoSEQ multiplex PCR, the TCRdb table keeps only in-frame clones and is missing some. The sample gives over 75,000 clones, over 80% of which show up once; roughly 2% is in the top ten. This receptor was identified in a male donor with diffuse large B-cell lymphoma. Sample: PBMCs, taken in a trial of ipilimumab plus nivolumab as post-transplant consolidation. The chain uses TRBV19 and TRBJ2-1, with 8 bases identical to TRBD1. The CDR3 DNA follows: TGTGCCAGTAGTCCTTGGACAGGGAATCGCAATGAGCAGTTCTTC. Amino acids: CASSPWTGNRNEQFF.